Reported below is one TCR beta chain. Its antigen specificity is not known. Base qualities are not provided; no much larger clone lies one nucleotide away. The entire isolated RNA was reverse transcribed using the High Capacity cDNA Reverse Transcription Kit, and thus expressed TCRB transcripts were sequenced. Stem cell-like memory T cell samples underwent survey-depth immunoSEQ sequencing, averaging about 1 million total reads per sample. Sorted cells were lysed in RLT buffer and RNA was extracted with DNase-treated RNeasy Micro or Mini kits, depending on cell number. Each cell subset was processed separately to prevent cross-contamination, with patient and healthy donor samples processed together. The immunoSEQ multiplex PCR was used to amplify TCRB sequences from cDNA, yielding 87-bp fragments that span the CDR3 region. Sequencing of the amplicons was performed on the Illumina HiSeq platform. Per the source publication's procedure: Synthetic template baselines were used to correct PCR bias computationally, reads within Hamming distance 2 were collapsed together, and singletons that could not be merged were discarded. Reads were aligned to IMGT to assign V, D and J genes, CDR3 length, and insertions or deletions at six rearrangement sites. Within each subset, clonotype counts were normalized to the number of sorted cells before true diversity and Gini coefficients were calculated with the tcR R package. The overlap coefficient, calculated on TCRB nucleotide sequences, was used to quantify repertoire sharing. Here the immuneACCESS table is served through TCRdb, limited to in-frame sequences with V and J called. Missing clones are a known gap in these copies; in checked studies unresolved V genes cover under half, and the rest lacks a known reason. The V and J calls and the clone size are those of that table, but D and trimming were determined from the DNA. For this sample the table gives approximately 110,000 clones, of which 30% to 40% were detected only once. The ten largest account for 0.06% to 0.075% of the sample.

A single peripheral blood draw of about 120 mL on average was collected from each donor into heparinised tubes. A BD FACSAria II was used to sort naive, central memory, regulatory and stem cell-like memory CD4+ T cells with a panel that included CD45RO, CCR7, CD25, CD127, CD95 and CD27. All sorted populations exceeded 98% purity. PBMCs were separated immediately by Lymphoprep density gradient centrifugation and were stained directly, without being cultured. Samples were stained and sorted in pairs, with one healthy donor and one patient per experiment, so that batch effects were minimized. CDR1 and CDR2 (SGHTA, FQGNSA) derive from the germline V gene. The germline V end is reduced by 4 bases and the J end by 5 bases; junction bases left unmatched: 7. The CDR3 runs 16 residues from the cysteine to the phenylalanine. The entry retains the CDR3 DNA only, 48 bases that are in frame from base 1. These data are taken from a study of beta chain features in type 1 diabetes (dated by TCRdb to the late 2010s). Concerning the study at large: No differences in mean age, gender distribution, total cell number or subset yield were found between patients and healthy donors. A total of roughly 98,000,000 sorted cells were examined across all samples, and RNA yield correlated strongly with the number of cells per subset. The study compared the TCRB repertoires of sorted circulating CD4+ T cell subsets in recently diagnosed type 1 diabetes patients with those in matched healthy donors. Regulatory and stem cell-like memory subsets were isolated from only 8 patients and about 8 healthy donors, whereas naive and central memory subsets came from all 30 or so donors. What the authors observed across the whole study: Because cDNA rather than genomic DNA was sequenced, highly expressing activated cells could have been over-represented, although no difference in activation and CD3 levels was found between groups. Naive, central memory and regulatory TCRB repertoires appeared to be more alike among patients than among healthy donors. Patients with type 1 diabetes made fewer insertions and deleted more nucleotides at VDJ recombination sites, implying thymic rearrangement abnormalities. HLA sub-analyses involved small numbers of individuals, so any influence of HLA type on TCRB rearrangement remained unresolved. Shorter templates might have been favored by PCR, but patient and control samples were amplified and corrected together, so both groups would have been affected equally by any skew. In all four CD4+ subsets, TCRB CDR3 length was moderately but significantly shorter in type 1 diabetes patients.

The chain joins TRBV7-2 to TRBJ2-4; 11 nucleotides in the junction match TRBD2. Sequenced input: stem cell memory CD4+ T cells from blood. This specimen's cell subset or site label, interpreted: stem cell-like memory CD4+ T cells. This receptor was identified in a woman aged 18-29 years in good health. The CDR3 region: CASSSTSGGGQNIQYF. Here is the DNA: TGTGCCAGCAGCTCTACTAGCGGGGGAGGCCAAAACATTCAGTACTTC.